The rows below give T cell receptor beta chains drawn from one sample of a study of cytomegalovirus exposure and HLA in healthy donors. TCRdb's copy holds only in-frame clones and misses some; the assay was immunoSEQ multiplex PCR. The table records approximately 150,000 clones, around three quarters of them present only once. Sequencing was carried out using PBMCs. All receptors derive from a woman in her twenties or thirties in good health and CMV-seronegative. Both conserved end residues are part of each CDR3. Each record gives: V gene, D gene, J gene, clone size, CDR3 protein, CDR3 DNA. A D gene is named only where the DNA matches it firmly. For some rows the clone size is stated as once, few or many, or as a class when expanded; others skip it.

V: TRBV7-9; D: TRBD1; J: TRBJ2-7; size: NA; CDR3: CASSMDRRYYEQYF; DNA: TGTGCCAGCAGCATGGACAGGCGATACTACGAGCAGTACTTC
V: TRBV5-1; D: TRBD2; J: TRBJ2-1; size: NA; CDR3: CASSLGGLAGGLPHYNEQFF; DNA: TGCGCCAGCAGCTTGGGGGGACTAGCGGGAGGCCTCCCACATTACAATGAGCAGTTCTTC
V: TRBV11-2; D: TRBD1; J: TRBJ1-1; size: NA; CDR3: CASSKPGQGAFNTEAFF; DNA: TGTGCCAGCAGCAAGCCGGGACAGGGGGCGTTCAACACTGAAGCTTTCTTT
V: TRBV11-2; D: NA; J: TRBJ1-5; size: few; CDR3: CASSLDPRGPQHF; DNA: TGTGCCAGCAGCTTAGATCCCCGGGGGCCCCAGCATTTT
V: TRBV15; D: NA; J: TRBJ2-7; size: NA; CDR3: CATSRVTYEQYF; DNA: TGTGCCACCAGCAGAGTTACCTACGAGCAGTACTTC
V: TRBV18; D: NA; J: TRBJ1-3; size: NA; CDR3: CASSPTDSNSGNTIYF; DNA: TGTGCCAGCTCACCAACAGACAGTAACTCTGGAAACACCATATATTTT
V: TRBV6-5; D: NA; J: TRBJ2-2; size: NA; CDR3: CASRKNGQFTGELFF; DNA: TGTGCCAGCAGAAAGAATGGACAATTCACCGGGGAGCTGTTTTTT
V: TRBV4-2; D: TRBD2; J: TRBJ2-5; size: few; CDR3: CASSQDPSGGVETQYF; DNA: TGTGCCAGCAGCCAAGATCCTAGCGGGGGGGTGGAGACCCAGTACTTC
V: TRBV27; D: TRBD2; J: TRBJ2-3; size: NA; CDR3: CASSLLAGSTDTQYF; DNA: TGTGCCAGCAGTTTACTAGCGGGAAGCACAGATACGCAGTATTTT
V: TRBV19; D: TRBD1; J: TRBJ1-2; size: NA; CDR3: CASSSPSMDRAVYGYTF; DNA: TGTGCCAGTAGTAGCCCCTCTATGGACAGGGCCGTCTATGGCTACACCTTC
V: TRBV11-2; D: NA; J: TRBJ1-1; size: NA; CDR3: CASSSDRNTEAFF; DNA: TGTGCCAGCAGCTCGGACAGGAACACTGAAGCTTTCTTT
V: TRBV9; D: TRBD2; J: TRBJ2-1; size: NA; CDR3: CASSVGPGGPPEQFF; DNA: TGTGCCAGCAGCGTAGGGCCGGGAGGGCCCCCTGAGCAGTTCTTC
V: TRBV29-1; D: NA; J: TRBJ1-2; size: NA; CDR3: CSVALRLTGSYGYTF; DNA: TGCAGCGTCGCCCTCCGTTTAACAGGTTCCTATGGCTACACCTTC
V: TRBV27; D: NA; J: TRBJ2-5; size: NA; CDR3: CASSNSWETQYF; DNA: TGTGCCAGCAGTAATAGCTGGGAGACCCAGTACTTC
V: TRBV6-9; D: NA; J: TRBJ2-7; size: NA; CDR3: CASSYDRNIYEQYF; DNA: TGTGCCAGCAGTTACGACAGAAATATCTACGAGCAGTACTTC
V: TRBV5-1; D: NA; J: TRBJ1-3; size: NA; CDR3: CASQADSGNTIYF; DNA: TGCGCCAGCCAGGCCGACTCTGGAAACACCATATATTTT
V: TRBV6-6; D: NA; J: TRBJ2-5; size: NA; CDR3: CASNGGSRQETQYF; DNA: TGTGCCAGCAATGGAGGGAGCAGACAAGAGACCCAGTACTTC